These 9 T cell receptor beta chains were all obtained from the same sample, sequenced in a study of cytomegalovirus exposure and HLA in healthy donors. Primers included in the PCR were 60 Vbeta and 13 Jbeta primers. Clones were read by immunoSEQ multiplex PCR, and TCRdb kept only the in-frame ones, dropping some. The table has 100,000 to 150,000 clones, about 78% seen once. Sequencing input: PBMCs. The receptors derive from a female donor in good health and CMV-seronegative.

This chain joins TRBV28 and TRBJ2-7, with 7 positions matching TRBD2. This CDR3 has 18 residues. The germline CDR1 and CDR2 sequences are MDHEN and SYDVKM. With 8 bases clipped from V and 0 bases from J, the junction kept 19 bases outside the gene matches. CDR3 DNA: TGTGCCAGCGGATCGCCGGGAGGCAGAAAGTACAACTCCTACGAGCAGTACTTC. It translates to CASGSPGGRKYNSYEQYF.

The CDR3 DNA sequence: TGTGCCAGCAGTGATGTGGGACAGGGGGGGACCCAGTACTTC. Translated, it gives CASSDVGQGGTQYF. The genes are TRBV2 and TRBJ2-5, with TRBD1 matching over 11 bases. Germline V gene data show CDR1 as SNHLY and CDR2 as FYNNEI. V was clipped by 3 bases and J by 7 bases; unmatched bases: 4. The CDR3 consists of 14 residues. The whole variable domain, filled in from reference TRBV2 and TRBJ2-5, reads EPEVTQTPSHQVTQMGQEVILRCVPISNHLYFYWYRQILGQKVEFLVSFYNNEISEKSEIFDDQFSVERPDGSNFTLKIRSTKLEDSAMYFCASSDVGQGGTQYFGPGTRLLVL.

The genes are TRBV19 and TRBJ2-5; 9 nucleotides align to TRBD1. The J call may be incorrect, as the DNA end agrees better with TRBJ2-7. In germline, CDR1 is LNHDA, CDR2 SQIVND (reference sequence). The CDR3 is made up of 13 amino acids. In DNA form, the CDR3 reads TGTGCCAGTAGTCCGGACAGGGGCTACGAGCAGTACTTC. This sequence encodes CASSPDRGYEQYF.

The chain carries TRBV6-5 and TRBJ1-5; D might be TRBD1 (5 bases). Germline V gene sequence: CDR1 MNHEY, CDR2 SVGAGI. V was clipped by 6 bases and J by 4 bases, with 13 bases between them. The length of the CDR3 is 14 residues. CDR3 sequence (DNA): TGTGCCAGCAGCCGGACATCTCGGAATCAGCCCCAGCATTTT. It encodes CASSRTSRNQPQHF.

The V call is TRBV6-5, the J call TRBJ2-7; 7 bases fit TRBD2. Germline trimming cut 5 bases from V and 7 bases from J; bases unmatched to any gene: 8. This CDR3 contains 13 residues. In germline, CDR1 is MNHEY, CDR2 SVGAGI. The CDR3 DNA follows: TGTGCCAGCAGTCAGAGACTAGCTAGTGAGCAGTACTTC. Its translation is CASSQRLASEQYF.

This rearrangement joins TRBV6-1 to TRBJ1-1; weak D call: TRBD1 (5 bases). The CDR3 sequence is 14 residues long. In germline, CDR1 is MNHNS, CDR2 SASEGT. V lost 6 bases and J 4 bases, leaving 15 bases between the germline ends. The CDR3 DNA sequence: TGTGCCAGCAGGACCTGGGGGGTCGGCACTGAAGCTTTCTTT. This translates into CASRTWGVGTEAFF.

The V and J genes are TRBV6-4 and TRBJ2-6; 13 bases are shared with TRBD2. Unmatched junction bases numbered 0, after V lost 4 bases and J lost 3 bases. CDR3 length: 16 residues. Germline-derived CDR1 and CDR2 are MRHNA and SNTAGT. Here the CDR3 reads CASSGTSGGGANVLTF. CDR3 DNA: TGTGCCAGCAGTGGGACTAGCGGGGGTGGGGCCAACGTCCTGACTTTC.

The chain combines TRBV5-1 with TRBJ2-4; possible D gene TRBD1, 6 bases. Germline CDR1 is SGHRS and CDR2 is YFSETQ. V gave up 4 bases and J gave up 12 bases, with 20 bases separating them. The CDR3 loop spans 14 amino acids. CDR3 coding DNA: TGCGCCAGCAGCCCTGAGGGGGTTATAGGCAGTCAGTACTTC. It specifies CASSPEGVIGSQYF.

The rearrangement uses TRBV2 and TRBJ2-3; 14 nucleotides match TRBD2. The CDR3 is 20 amino acids. Germline V CDR1 and CDR2: SNHLY, FYNNEI. The junction had 23 bases not matched to a gene; V was cut back by 7 bases and J by 8 bases. CDR3 bases: TGTGCCAGCAAAACCGCCAGGCTAGGACTAGCGGGGGGAAGAGGGACTACGCAGTATTTT. Residues: CASKTARLGLAGGRGTTQYF. Full variable domain (outside the CDR3, taken from reference TRBV2 and TRBJ2-3): EPEVTQTPSHQVTQMGQEVILRCVPISNHLYFYWYRQILGQKVEFLVSFYNNEISEKSEIFDDQFSVERPDGSNFTLKIRSTKLEDSAMYFCASKTARLGLAGGRGTTQYFGPGTRLTVL.